The 21 T cell receptor beta chains listed next were all sequenced from one sample in a study of T cell responses to AZD1222 COVID-19 vaccine (dated by TCRdb to 2020 to 2022). Library generation was performed with the immunoSEQ multiplex PCR assay. TCRdb carries this immuneACCESS record with in-frame sequences only. Its versions omit some clonotypes, under half of them owing to an unresolved V gene in the studies checked, with the rest unexplained. In all, the sample holds about 39,000 clones, and 88% of those were seen once. The ten most abundant clones make up more than 20% of the sample. What the time point label conveys for this sample: about 28 days (+/-7) after the second vaccine dose. This specimen consisted of peripheral blood, obtained 28 days after the second AZD1222 dose. These receptors came from an adult who received the AZD1222 COVID-19 vaccine.

The chain joins TRBV6-5 to TRBJ1-1; D unresolved. Trimming shortened V by 7 bases and J by 3 bases, and 15 bases separated the two germline ends. Germline V gene sequence: CDR1 MNHEY, CDR2 SVGAGI. The CDR3 consists of 14 residues. The CDR3 sequence: CASTKPMKDTEAFF. The CDR3 DNA follows: TGTGCCAGCACCAAACCGATGAAGGACACTGAAGCTTTCTTT.

The chain carries TRBV12-2 and TRBJ2-7; the table calls TRBD1, which could not be checked here. TRBV12-2 is recorded as a pseudogene. The CDR3 spans 14 residues. CDR3 sequence (DNA): TGTGCAAGTCGCTTCCGGGGACAGTTTCGGGAGCAGTACTTC. The encoded protein is CASRFRGQFREQYF.

V is TRBV19 and J is TRBJ1-5; D is uncertain. The CDR3 consists of 16 residues. Germline values: CDR1 LNHDA, CDR2 SQIVND (reference sequence). Trimming cost V 4 bases and J 4 bases, with 17 bases left between them. In DNA form, the CDR3 reads TGTGCCAGTAGTAGTGTCAGGCGAGTCGTAAATCAGCCCCAGCATTTT. Protein product: CASSSVRRVVNQPQHF. The full variable domain, completed using reference TRBV19 and TRBJ1-5, is DGGITQSPKYLFRKEGQNVTLSCEQNLNHDAMYWYRQDPGQGLRLIYYSQIVNDFQKGDIAEGYSVSREKKESFPLTVTSAQKNPTAFYLCASSSVRRVVNQPQHFGDGTRLSIL.

The genes are TRBV19 and TRBJ1-2; D unresolved. The germline V and J ends were trimmed by 3 bases and 0 bases, with 11 bases remaining between them. This CDR3 has 15 amino acids. Germline V lookup: CDR1 LNHDA, CDR2 SQIVND (reference sequence). CDR3 DNA sequence: TGTGCCAGTAGTATTTTGGGGAAGTCTAACTATGGCTACACCTTC. Protein: CASSILGKSNYGYTF.

For the CDR3, the DNA is TGTGCCAGCAGCCCTGGACCTTTCTCCTACGAGCAGTACTTC. It is translated as CASSPGPFSYEQYF. The chain joins TRBV7-3 to TRBJ2-7; D is unresolved. The CDR3 loop spans 14 amino acids. V was trimmed by 5 bases and J by 0 bases, leaving 11 bases between them. Germline-derived CDR1 and CDR2 are SGHTA and FQGTGA.

The chain employs TRBV9 and TRBJ1-6; D perhaps matches TRBD1 (5 bases). Looked up from germline, CDR1 is SGDLS and CDR2 is YYNGEE. The CDR3 spans 14 residues. The V end lost 0 bases, the J end lost 8 bases, and 9 bases lay between the germline ends. The CDR3 here is CASSVDDSYSPLHF. As DNA, the CDR3 is TGTGCCAGCAGCGTAGACGACAGTTATTCACCCCTCCACTTT.

The CDR3: CASSGGRTSSYNEQFF. The CDR3 DNA sequence: TGTGCCAGCAGCGGGGGACGAACCAGCTCCTACAATGAGCAGTTCTTC. The rearrangement joins TRBV9 to TRBJ2-1; D possibly uses TRBD1 or TRBD2 (5 bases each). Germline V gene data show CDR1 as SGDLS and CDR2 as YYNGEE. The CDR3 extends over 16 amino acids. The V end was cut by 3 bases, the J end by 0 bases, with 13 bases between.

The chain links TRBV19 to TRBJ1-2, with 8 bases lining up with TRBD1. V lost 4 bases, J lost 7 bases, and 11 bases stayed unmatched. This CDR3 region has 15 residues. CDR1 is LNHDA, CDR2 SQIVND, per germline (reference sequence). The CDR3 nucleotides are TGTGCCAGTAGTAGCGACGGACAGGGCAGGAGTGGCTACACCTTC. Translation gives CASSSDGQGRSGYTF.

The chain uses TRBV19 and TRBJ1-3; D gene unclear. The CDR3 length is 15 residues. The V end was cut by 5 bases, the J end by 1 base, with 12 bases between. Per the germline V gene, CDR1 is LNHDA and CDR2 is SQIVND (reference sequence). Here the CDR3 reads CASSYSVASGNTIYF. CDR3 sequence (DNA): TGTGCCAGTAGTTATTCTGTAGCTTCTGGAAACACCATATATTTT.

This clone was seen a handful of times. This chain joins TRBV5-5 and TRBJ1-5; D remains unclear. The CDR3 is made up of 12 amino acids. V was cut by 1 base and J by 4 bases, with 3 bases left in between. Germline V gives CDR1 SGHKS, CDR2 YYEKEE (reference sequence). The CDR3 loop reads CASSLLNQPQHF. CDR3 DNA: TGTGCCAGCAGCTTGCTTAATCAGCCCCAGCATTTT. The complete variable domain, with remaining parts taken from reference TRBV5-5 and TRBJ1-5, reads DAGVTQSPTHLIKTRGQQVTLRCSPISGHKSVSWYQQVLGQGPQFIFQYYEKEERGRGNFPDRFSARQFPNYSSELNVNALLLGDSALYLCASSLLNQPQHFGDGTRLSIL.

The chain links TRBV27 to TRBJ1-5; 7 bases are shared with TRBD1. Germline lookup yields CDR1 MNHEY and CDR2 SMNVEV (reference sequence). V lost 6 bases and J lost 5; bases outside the gene matches: 7. The CDR3 covers 14 residues. This CDR3 reads CASRTGLGDQPQHF. The CDR3 coding sequence is TGTGCCAGCAGGACAGGGTTGGGGGATCAGCCCCAGCATTTT.

V gene TRBV30 combines with J gene TRBJ2-3, with D perhaps matching TRBD1 or TRBD2 (6 bases each). From germline, CDR1 is GTSNPN and CDR2 SVGIG (reference sequence). The CDR3 is 16 amino acids. Trimming cost V 0 bases and J 0 bases, with 13 bases left between them. In DNA, the CDR3 is TGTGCCTGGAGTGTATGGGGGGACAAGAGCACAGATACGCAGTATTTT. Its protein product is CAWSVWGDKSTDTQYF.

The genes are TRBV6-1 and TRBJ2-7; TRBD2 matches 10 bases. J was trimmed by 4 bases and V by 0 bases; bases with no gene match: 3. Germline CDR1 reads MNHNS; CDR2 reads SASEGT. CDR3 length equals 15 residues. The CDR3 DNA sequence: TGTGCCAGCAGTGAAGCCGGGACTAGCGCGTACGAGCAGTACTTC. Residues: CASSEAGTSAYEQYF.

The genes are TRBV29-1 and TRBJ1-4; D gene uncertain. The CDR3 sequence is 14 residues long. Trimming pared 5 bases from V and 0 bases from J, leaving 10 bases between. Germline CDR1 and CDR2: SQVTM and ANQGSEA. CDR3 coding DNA: TGCAGCGTTAGGTTCGGAGCAACTAATGAAAAACTGTTTTTT. Its translation is CSVRFGATNEKLFF.

V gene TRBV7-2 combines with J gene TRBJ2-1; 8 bases are shared with TRBD1. Germline loops: CDR1 SGHTA, CDR2 FQGNSA. The junction had 0 bases not matched to a gene; V was cut back by 1 base and J by 7 bases. CDR3 length: 13 residues. The CDR3 DNA sequence: TGTGCCAGCAGCTTAGACAGGGGGAATGAGCAGTTCTTC. This gives the protein CASSLDRGNEQFF.

V usage is TRBV2 and J usage is TRBJ2-3; D gene uncertain. CDR1 and CDR2 (germline): SNHLY, FYNNEI. V was cut by 9 bases and J by 4 bases, with 8 bases left in between. The CDR3 has 11 residues. This CDR3 reads CASGVADTQYF. As DNA, the CDR3 is TGTGCCAGTGGGGTGGCAGATACGCAGTATTTT.

V is TRBV6-5 and J is TRBJ2-3, with TRBD1 identical over 7 bases. CDR1 is MNHEY, CDR2 SVGAGI, per germline. J lost 5 bases, V lost 2 bases, and 10 bases had no gene match. The CDR3 spans 16 residues. The CDR3 protein is CASSYGGTEFGDTQYF. The DNA of the CDR3 is TGTGCCAGCAGTTACGGTGGGACAGAGTTTGGAGATACGCAGTATTTT.

The chain uses TRBV10-3 and TRBJ1-2, with 12 bases identical to TRBD1. V lost 6 bases and J lost 4; bases outside the gene matches: 6. The CDR3 extends over 15 amino acids. Germline-derived CDR1 and CDR2 are ENHRY and SYGVKD. In DNA, the CDR3 is TGTGCCATCAGGGGACAGGGGGCTCAGAGCTATGGCTACACCTTC. This sequence encodes CAIRGQGAQSYGYTF.

The V and J genes are TRBV12-3 or TRBV12-4 and TRBJ1-2, with D possibly matching TRBD1 (5 bases). V was cut by 3 bases and J by 8 bases, with 10 bases left in between. The CDR3 is 12 residues long. CDR3 amino acids: CASSFSGEGYTF. The CDR3 coding sequence is TGTGCCAGCAGTTTTTCGGGGGAGGGCTACACCTTC.

The rearrangement uses TRBV4-2 and TRBJ2-2; D is ambiguous. The CDR3 has 15 amino acids. The germline V gene encodes CDR1 LGHNA and CDR2 YNFKEQ. Trimming left V 3 bases short and J 5 bases short, with 13 bases between. CDR3 nucleotides: TGTGCCAGCAGCCAGTCTGCCGCCTGGACCGGGGAGCTGTTTTTT. Its translation: CASSQSAAWTGELFF.

The chain employs TRBV5-1 and TRBJ1-6; 7 nucleotides agree with TRBD1. V was clipped by 8 bases and J by 6 bases; unmatched bases: 11. Germline assignment: CDR1 SGHRS and CDR2 YFSETQ. The CDR3 runs to 15 residues. The CDR3, as DNA: TGCGCCAGTCGAATCCAAAGACAGGGTAATTCACCCCTCCACTTT. It yields the protein CASRIQRQGNSPLHF.